This TCR beta chain derives from a study of breast tumors, draining lymph nodes, adjacent tissues. Study outcomes and limitations: Tumor TCR diversity was below lymph nodes but above nontumor tissue. Compared with basal-like, luminal-like tumors shared significantly more repertoire with nontumor tissue.

This clonotype was observed many times. The antigen remains undetermined. CDR3 length equals 13 residues. Germline V gives CDR1 DFQATT, CDR2 SNEGSKA (reference sequence). Deletions cut 6 bases from V and 6 bases from J, with 16 bases between. TCRdb re-called the multiplex PCR reads through MiXCR, storing one row per CDR3 protein. The sample comprises around 250,000 distinct CDR3 sequences, under 40% of which are singletons, and 3% to 4% rests with the top ten. Breast cancer patients provided tissue from their axillary draining lymph nodes. The chain employs TRBV20-1 and TRBJ2-3, with D possibly being TRBD2 (6 bases). The sequenced sample consisted of axillary lymph node tissue. This receptor was taken from a female donor with breast cancer. Some clones in this sample may be carry-over from other donors' samples. CDR3 region: CSAPGLTADTQYF. The CDR3 coding sequence is TGCAGTGCCCCCGGACTAACGGCGGATACGCAGTATTTT.